These T cell receptor beta chains were read from a single sample in a study of shared clonotypes between healthy human individuals. Clones were sequenced by immunoSEQ multiplex PCR, and TCRdb holds only the in-frame ones, with some missing. This sample has 2,500,000 or so clones, with 85% to 95% found just once. Specimen: naive CD4+ T cells sorted from blood. These receptors were taken from a young man in good health. CDR3s include the opening cysteine and the closing phenylalanine or tryptophan. The order of the fields is V gene, clone size, CDR3 protein. Only part of the rows carry a size: once, few, many, or a class if the clone is expanded.

>TRBV5-4|NA
CASSLWLDTQYF
>TRBV5-1|NA
CASSPREGNPPYEQYF
>TRBV7-2|NA
CASRPTSVYEQYF
>TRBV7-9|once
CASTRAPSSYEQYF
>TRBV5-1|NA
CASSSNMEPGPNTEAFF
>TRBV9|NA
CASSVTTPTSGRTDTQYF
>TRBV10-2|NA
CASAIQERETQYF
>TRBV18|NA
CASSPPGTLPGVGYTF
>TRBV28|NA
CASRATGGGSGNTIYF
>TRBV25-1|few
CASSEYEGRAGNEAFF
>TRBV2|NA
CASRLDKSNYGYTF
>TRBV2|NA
CASSVQGSTDTQYF
>TRBV5-1|NA
CASSLETGRGGYTF
>TRBV7-8|NA
CASSWGGTNEKLFF
>TRBV29-1|NA
CSVGPDEGGYTF
>TRBV6-6|NA
CASTPAGSYNEQFF
>TRBV21-1|NA
CASSKSKKGAQGTEAFF
>TRBV7-2|NA
CASTQTGFNQPQHF
>TRBV7-6|once
CASSPELGLGTEAFF
>TRBV4-3|NA
CASSQVRGTSGSSYNEQFF
>TRBV9|NA
CASSVYGVGETQYF
>TRBV5-1|NA
CASSSIRTGEKLFF
>TRBV10-3|NA
CATTDGGIQETQYF
>TRBV6-4|NA
CASSPGGFSYNEQFF
>TRBV7-8|NA
CASSLRSQPQHF
>TRBV5-6|NA
CASSLASLRDTF
>TRBV6-5|NA
CATRTVYEQYF
>TRBV6-1|NA
CASSPVAGGTEAFF
>TRBV21-1|once
CASSKTRTGTYEQYF
>TRBV7-8|NA
CASSSHREGEQYF
>TRBV25-1|NA
CASSDLTGGANEQFF
>TRBV5-8|NA
CASSLVNRGPWAGYGYTF
>TRBV10-3|NA
CAISESKGQLQETQYF
>TRBV20-1|NA
CSASIVTEQYF
>TRBV10-3|NA
CAISRLAGGPNEQFF
>TRBV2|NA
CASSVEPRFEFF
>TRBV19|NA
CASKITATNEKLFF
>TRBV7-9|NA
CASSTSGGSGETQYF
>TRBV5-1|NA
CASSPGTGGYEQYF
>TRBV6-5|NA
CASSYSGTGGYEQYF
>TRBV19|NA
CASGGSPDTQYF
>TRBV19|NA
CASSIAKKAGGGYNEQFF
>TRBV6-5|NA
CASSYYGTANEKLFF
>TRBV30|few
CAWREQEHPSYEQYF
>TRBV10-3|NA
CAIRETSGRNNEQFF
>TRBV29-1|NA
CSVERGAQETQYF
>TRBV10-3|NA
CAISEGSQETQYF
>TRBV28|NA
CASTLTSGFTDTQYF
>TRBV7-2|NA
CASSFNSNQPQHF
>TRBV7-3|once
CASSPYGGGRTPRETQYF
>TRBV30|once
CAWTRGPRGSYGYTF
>TRBV18|NA
CASSRIHWTLAYEQYF
>TRBV4-2|NA
CASSQDMDTGGRGYTF
>TRBV7-9|NA
CASSLGQGGLDEQFF
>TRBV6-5|NA
CASSTTVNYGYTF